This T cell receptor beta chain came from a study of response to subunit inactivated influenza vaccine. General study points: A suggestion made by the authors is that each seasonal influenza vaccination recruits few new T cells.

TCRdb processed the RT-PCR reads anew with MiXCR; each CDR3 protein has one entry. The sample contains about 180,000 distinct CDR3 sequences, around 9.2% of which appear only once. The germline V gene has CDR1 SGHTA and CDR2 FQGNSA. The CDR3 contains 12 residues. Trimming took off 5 bases at V and 7 bases at J, with 12 bases between the two ends. Notes on this clonotype: Its target is not known.

V is TRBV7-2 and J is TRBJ2-7; a weak D match, TRBD1 (6 bases). Here the sequenced sample was non-naive T cells sorted from PBMCs, taken on the day of vaccination. The TCR comes from a middle-aged man who received an inactivated influenza vaccine. The CDR3 bases are TGTGCCAGCAGCCGAGTACAGGGAGAGCAGTACTTC. Its protein is CASSRVQGEQYF. Supplemented by reference TRBV7-2 and TRBJ2-7, the full variable domain reads GAGVSQSPSNKVTEKGKDVELRCDPISGHTALYWYRQSLGQGLEFLIYFQGNSAPDKSGLPSDRFSAERTGGSVSTLTIQRTQQEDSAVYLCASSRVQGEQYFGPGTRLTVT.